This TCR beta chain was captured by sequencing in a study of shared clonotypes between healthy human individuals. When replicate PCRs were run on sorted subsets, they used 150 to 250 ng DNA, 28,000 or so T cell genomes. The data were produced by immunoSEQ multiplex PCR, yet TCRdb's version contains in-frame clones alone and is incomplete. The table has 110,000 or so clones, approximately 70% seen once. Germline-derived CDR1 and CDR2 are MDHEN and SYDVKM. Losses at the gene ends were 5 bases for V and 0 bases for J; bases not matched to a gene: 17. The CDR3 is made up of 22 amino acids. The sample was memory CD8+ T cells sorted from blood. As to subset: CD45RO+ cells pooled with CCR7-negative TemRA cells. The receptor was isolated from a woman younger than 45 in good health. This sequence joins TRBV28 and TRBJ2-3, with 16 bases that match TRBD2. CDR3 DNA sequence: TGTGCCAGCAGTCCTCTGACCCCCGGGACTAGCGGGAGGGCCGATAGCACAGATACGCAGTATTTT. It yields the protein CASSPLTPGTSGRADSTDTQYF.